This T cell receptor beta chain was recorded in a study of T cell changes during pregnancy in multiple sclerosis. Profiled with immunoSEQ multiplex PCR; TCRdb holds only in-frame clones, not every one. The sample includes under 70,000 clones, about 92% of them seen just once. The origin of this receptor is a female donor in good health, enrolled as a control in a pregnancy study. The sample in question was peripheral blood, obtained in the third trimester of pregnancy.

CDR3 in amino acids: CAWSPKVGLGSTGELFF. The CDR3 DNA is TGTGCCTGGAGCCCAAAGGTGGGGTTGGGGAGCACCGGGGAGCTGTTTTTT. The gene calls are TRBV30 and TRBJ2-2; tentative D call: TRBD2 (5 bases). Trimming removed 3 bases at V and 4 bases at J, with 21 bases between. Germline assignment: CDR1 GTSNPN and CDR2 SVGIG (reference sequence). This CDR3 has 17 residues. The whole variable domain, filled in from reference TRBV30 and TRBJ2-2, reads SQTIHQWPATLVQPVGSPLSLECTVEGTSNPNLYWYRQAAGRGLQLLFYSVGIGQISSEVPQNLSASRPQDRQFILSSKKLLLSDSGFYLCAWSPKVGLGSTGELFFGEGSRLTVL.